This is a list of T cell receptor beta chains from one sample in a study of blood T cell repertoires in COVID-19. TCRdb keeps only in-frame clones here, not all; method: immunoSEQ multiplex PCR. The top ten clones hold 4.1% of a sample with about 270,000 clones, 80% to 90% of them seen once. Material for sequencing was PBMCs or T cells enriched from blood (not recorded which). These receptors were obtained from a woman in her thirties with acute COVID-19. The CDR3 runs from the conserved cysteine through the conserved F or W. Fields, in order: V gene, D gene, J gene, clone size, CDR3 DNA, CDR3 protein. The D gene is left open where the match is weak. Clone size appears in some rows only: once, few, many, or a class for an expanded clone.

TRBV5-1	TRBD2	TRBJ2-2	.	TGCGTCAGCAGAGGCGGGAGCGACACCGGGGAGCTGTTTTTT	CVSRGGSDTGELFF
TRBV7-2	.	TRBJ1-1	.	TGTGCCAGCAGCAGACAGTTGAACACTGAAGCTTTCTTT	CASSRQLNTEAFF
TRBV27	TRBD1	TRBJ2-7	.	TGTGCCAGCAGTTTCGGACAGGGCTCCTTCTCCTACGAGCAGTACTTC	CASSFGQGSFSYEQYF
TRBV28	TRBD2	TRBJ2-2	.	TGTGCCAGCACCCCCCCGGGACTAGCTTCCGGGGAGCTGTTTTTT	CASTPPGLASGELFF
TRBV4-3	.	TRBJ2-6	.	TGCGCCAGCGCATACCAACAGGGTACTGGGGCCAACGTCCTGACTTTC	CASAYQQGTGANVLTF
TRBV6-2/TRBV6-3	.	TRBJ2-7	.	TGTGCCAGCAGTTATGCGAGTAGCATCTCCTACGAGCAGTACTTC	CASSYASSISYEQYF
TRBV7-9	TRBD1	TRBJ1-2	.	TGTGCCAGCAGCTTTGGGGACAGGACCTACACCTTC	CASSFGDRTYTF
TRBV28	.	TRBJ2-1	.	TGTGCCAGCAGCCGCGCGGGACAGTCCTACAATGAGCAGTTCTTC	CASSRAGQSYNEQFF
TRBV11-2	TRBD1	TRBJ2-7	.	TGTGCCAGCAGCTCCCCAGGGGGCGGCTACGAGCAGTACTTC	CASSSPGGGYEQYF
TRBV5-1	TRBD2	TRBJ2-1	.	TGCGCCAGCAGCTTAGGGACTAGCGGGAGCGGTGAGCAGTTCTTC	CASSLGTSGSGEQFF
TRBV10-3	TRBD1	TRBJ1-1	.	TGTGCCATCAGTGAGCCAGGGGGCCGTACTGAAGCTTTCTTT	CAISEPGGRTEAFF
TRBV6-4	TRBD2	TRBJ2-3	many	TGTGCCAGCACCCGACTAGCGGGAGAGACAGATACGCAGTATTTT	CASTRLAGETDTQYF
TRBV7-9	TRBD1	TRBJ2-7	.	TGTGCCAGCAGTTTGCTTAGGACAGGGTCTGACGAGCAGTACTTC	CASSLLRTGSDEQYF